A single sample gave rise to the 13 T cell receptor beta chains below, sequenced in a study of blood T cell repertoires in COVID-19 (dated by TCRdb to 2020 to 2022). The library was produced with the immunoSEQ multiplex PCR assay. TCRdb took over this immuneACCESS table, retaining in-frame rearrangements with V and J assigned. Such tables are incomplete; in checked studies, under half of the missing clones stem from an unresolved V gene, and the remainder is unexplained. A total of 300,000 to 450,000 clones appear in this sample, more than 75% of them only once. Roughly 1.2% of the sample is taken by the ten largest. The sequenced sample was PBMCs or T cells enriched from blood (not recorded which). Receptor source: a woman aged 18-29 years who had recovered from COVID-19.

The chain carries TRBV2 and TRBJ1-4, with 7 bases lining up with TRBD1. The V gene end was trimmed by 6 bases and the J gene end by 0 bases; junction bases not matched to a gene: 4. From germline, CDR1 is SNHLY and CDR2 FYNNEI. The CDR3 is 15 amino acids. CDR3 DNA sequence: TGTGCCAGCAGCGGAGACAGGGCAACTAATGAAAAACTGTTTTTT. Translation gives CASSGDRATNEKLFF.

V usage is TRBV28 and J usage is TRBJ2-7; 12 bases line up with TRBD2. CDR1 is MDHEN and CDR2 is SYDVKM in the germline V gene. The ends lost 4 bases at V and 5 bases at J; junction bases unmatched: 3. The CDR3 spans 14 residues. The CDR3 sequence is CASSSSGGADEQYF. The CDR3 bases are TGTGCCAGCAGTTCTAGCGGGGGGGCGGACGAGCAGTACTTC.

The J gene is TRBJ2-7, the V gene TRBV11-3, with TRBD1 as a possible D gene (5 bases). Germline lookup yields CDR1 SGHNT and CDR2 YENEEA. The CDR3 covers 14 residues. V gave up 6 bases and J gave up 2 bases, with 14 bases separating them. The CDR3 loop reads CASRCDRAPYEQYF. The CDR3 nucleotides are TGTGCCAGCAGGTGCGACAGAGCTCCCTACGAGCAGTACTTC.

This clone was detected a few times. The chain has TRBV27 and TRBJ1-6; no firm D call. V lost 3 bases and J 5 bases, leaving 8 bases between the germline ends. Germline CDR1 MNHEY, CDR2 SMNVEV (reference sequence). CDR3 size: 14 residues. CDR3 bases: TGTGCCAGCAGTTTTTTGGTAGATAATTCACCCCTCCACTTT. Translation: CASSFLVDNSPLHF.

The chain carries TRBV5-6 and TRBJ2-3, with D perhaps matching TRBD2 (5 bases). Trimming removed 4 bases from V and 10 bases from J, with 16 bases in between. CDR1 SGHDT and CDR2 YYEEEE come from the germline V gene. The CDR3 has 13 amino acids. The CDR3 here is CASSTNGEIAQYF. The CDR3 DNA reads as TGTGCCAGCAGCACGAACGGGGAAATTGCGCAGTATTTT.

In its sample, this clone was seen once. The chain carries TRBV10-1 and TRBJ1-2; 10 positions match TRBD1. The CDR3 consists of 17 residues. The junction had 13 bases not matched to a gene; V was cut back by 4 bases and J by 5 bases. Germline CDR1 is WNHNN and CDR2 is SYGVQD (reference sequence). This CDR3 is CASSAAHKTGGEYGYTF. The DNA of the CDR3 is TGCGCCAGCAGTGCCGCCCACAAGACAGGGGGCGAGTATGGCTACACCTTC.

The CDR3 DNA follows: TGTGCCAGCGTGACAGGGTATGAGGTCGGGGAGCTGTTTTTT. Translation gives CASVTGYEVGELFF. The chain is built from TRBV6-5 and TRBJ2-2; 7 bases agree with TRBD1. Germline V gene lookup returns CDR1 MNHEY and CDR2 SVGAGI. The J segment lost 7 bases and the V segment lost 8 bases, leaving 10 bases of the junction unmatched. The CDR3 extends over 14 amino acids.

The chain is built from TRBV24-1 and TRBJ2-1; 14 bases agree with TRBD2. Germline CDR1 and CDR2: KGHDR and SFDVKD. CDR3 size: 17 residues. Trimming removed 2 bases from V and 5 bases from J; junction bases left unmatched: 4. CDR3 coding DNA: TGTGCCACCAGTGATTCCAGACTAGCGGGGGGGAACAATGAGCAGTTCTTC. Its translation: CATSDSRLAGGNNEQFF.

The CDR3 coding sequence is TGCGCCAGCAGCCAGCCGAGGATGTTTGATAATTCACCCCTCCACTTT. This sequence encodes CASSQPRMFDNSPLHF. The chain employs TRBV4-1 and TRBJ1-6; D is ambiguous. The CDR3 runs to 16 residues. From germline, CDR1 is MGHRA and CDR2 YSYEKL. V lost 3 bases to trimming and J lost 5 bases, with 14 bases between them.

Note on this clone: A junction boundary mismatches the germline segment, possibly from a read error. The chain joins TRBV6-2 or TRBV6-3 to TRBJ2-3; 9 bases are shared with TRBD1. CDR1 is MNHEY, CDR2 SVGEGT, per germline. The CDR3 covers 12 residues. The CDR3 loop reads CASSYIQGAGHF. In DNA form, the CDR3 reads TGTGCCAGCAGTTACATACAGGGGGCAGGTCATTTT.

The chain carries TRBV30 and TRBJ2-5; D is ambiguous. This CDR3 is 11 amino acids long. Trimming cost V 2 bases and J 1 base, with 2 bases left between them. Germline assignment: CDR1 GTSNPN and CDR2 SVGIG (reference sequence). CDR3 region: CAWSLQETQYF. The CDR3 nucleotides are TGTGCCTGGAGTCTCCAAGAGACCCAGTACTTC.

The chain links TRBV7-9 to TRBJ1-1; 9 bases fit TRBD1. The CDR3 totals 13 residues. With V trimmed by 6 bases and J by 6 bases, 5 bases remained unmatched. The germline V gene has CDR1 SEHNR and CDR2 FQNEAQ (reference sequence). The CDR3 spells CASSTTGGAEAFF. In DNA form, the CDR3 reads TGTGCCAGCAGTACGACAGGGGGGGCTGAAGCTTTCTTT.

This chain links TRBV2 with TRBJ1-2; the D is unclear. CDR1 is SNHLY, CDR2 FYNNEI, per germline. This CDR3 contains 14 residues. V lost 3 bases and J lost 2, with 10 bases in between. CDR3 amino acids: CASSDRSINYGYTF. CDR3 in DNA: TGTGCCAGCAGTGACAGATCGATAAACTATGGCTACACCTTC.